Below are 12 T cell receptor beta chains sequenced from a single sample in a study of T cells in localized non-small cell lung cancer. Only in-frame clones appear in the TCRdb table, and some are missing; sequencing was by immunoSEQ multiplex PCR. The sample includes about 82,000 clones, 80% seen only once; the top ten take over 15%. Sequenced material: PBMCs, taken before any cancer treatment. The receptors were sampled from a man aged 40 to 75 with stage II squamous cell lung carcinoma.

The chain recombines TRBV7-8 with TRBJ1-4; D ambiguous. Trimming cost V 1 base and J 4 bases, with 10 bases left between them. The CDR3 contains 15 residues. CDR1 is SGHVS, CDR2 FQNEAQ, per germline. CDR3 loop: CASSLDAGINEKLFF. In DNA form, the CDR3 reads TGTGCCAGCAGCTTAGATGCAGGAATTAATGAAAAACTGTTTTTT.

This clone has a handful of counts. The V and J genes are TRBV4-1 and TRBJ2-7; TRBD2 aligns across 11 bases. This CDR3 has 15 residues. After removal of 2 bases from V and 4 bases from J, the junction contained 4 bases not matched to a gene. Germline V gives CDR1 MGHRA, CDR2 YSYEKL. For the CDR3, the DNA is TGCGCCAGCAGCCAAATAGCGGGAGGGGTTTACGAGCAGTACTTC. Protein product: CASSQIAGGVYEQYF.

The chain carries TRBV10-3 and TRBJ2-1; 15 nucleotides match TRBD2. V shed 2 bases and J 8 bases; nucleotides not matched to a gene: 13. Germline-derived CDR1 and CDR2 are ENHRY and SYGVKD. This CDR3 is 19 amino acids long. The CDR3 bases are TGTGCCATCAGTGAGCCGCCAGGTGGACTAGCGGGAGGGAGGGATGAGCAGTTCTTC. Protein product: CAISEPPGGLAGGRDEQFF.

The chain has TRBV7-8 and TRBJ1-6; 8 nucleotides agree with TRBD1. J gave up 9 bases and V 5 bases, and 18 bases lay outside the gene matches. This CDR3 comprises 18 residues. Germline CDR1 and CDR2: SGHVS and FQNEAQ. Here the CDR3 reads CASSRDYRGGIRGSPLHF. The CDR3 nucleotides read TGTGCCAGCAGCCGGGACTACAGGGGGGGGATTCGTGGTTCACCCCTCCACTTT. Full variable domain (missing parts from reference TRBV7-8 and TRBJ1-6): GAGVSQSPRYKVAKRGQDVALRCDPISGHVSLFWYQQALGQGPEFLTYFQNEAQLDKSGLPSDRFFAERPEGSVSTLKIQRTQQEDSAVYLCASSRDYRGGIRGSPLHFGNGTRLTVT.

This clone was observed a handful of times. The chain has TRBV5-1 and TRBJ1-5; 8 bases match TRBD1. The trim removed 0 bases at V and 3 bases at J, leaving 2 bases unmatched. This CDR3 spans 15 amino acids. CDR1 SGHRS and CDR2 YFSETQ come from the germline V gene. The CDR3 bases are TGCGCCAGCAGCTTGGCGGGACAGGTCAATCAGCCCCAGCATTTT. Protein product: CASSLAGQVNQPQHF.

The chain couples TRBV11-3 to TRBJ2-3; no clear D. This CDR3 is built from 13 residues. Trimming cost V 5 bases and J 7 bases, with 13 bases left between them. Germline-derived CDR1 and CDR2 are SGHNT and YENEEA. CDR3 sequence reads: CASSPNNVNTQYF. In DNA form, the CDR3 reads TGTGCCAGCAGCCCTAACAACGTAAATACGCAGTATTTT.

In nucleotides, the CDR3 is TGTGCCAGCAGACGCGACTCCGGGGAGCTGTTTTTT. Translating it yields CASRRDSGELFF. The rearrangement uses TRBV6-6 and TRBJ2-2, with unresolved D. The CDR3 is made up of 12 amino acids. Germline CDR1 is MNHNY and CDR2 is SVGAGI (reference sequence). Trimming took 6 bases from V and 6 from J, leaving 8 bases between them.

The chain combines TRBV29-1 with TRBJ2-1; 7 positions match TRBD1. The V segment lost 7 bases and the J segment 7 bases; nucleotides outside the gene matches: 10. Germline V gene data show CDR1 as SQVTM and CDR2 as ANQGSEA. The CDR3 spans 13 residues. For the CDR3, the DNA is TGCAGCGCGGGACAGACGATGGCAAATGAGCAGTTCTTC. Protein: CSAGQTMANEQFF.

The chain has TRBV10-3 and TRBJ1-5; D is unclear. The CDR3 is 13 residues long. Trimming removed 1 base from V and 0 bases from J, with 1 base in between. Germline V gene sequence: CDR1 ENHRY, CDR2 SYGVKD. The CDR3 region is CAISEYSNQPQHF. The DNA of the CDR3 is TGTGCCATCAGTGAGTATAGCAATCAGCCCCAGCATTTT.

V and J are TRBV4-3 and TRBJ2-3, with D hard to call. Trimming removed 0 bases from V and 6 bases from J, with 13 bases in between. Germline V gene lookup returns CDR1 LGHNA and CDR2 YSLEER. The CDR3 runs to 15 residues. In DNA, the CDR3 is TGCGCCAGCAGCCAAGATCTACTCCTCGGGGATACGCAGTATTTT. This sequence encodes CASSQDLLLGDTQYF.

The chain uses TRBV5-4 and TRBJ1-2; 7 bases are shared with TRBD1. This CDR3 has 16 residues. Germline V gene lookup returns CDR1 SGHNT and CDR2 YYREEE (reference sequence). The V and J ends lost 2 bases and 2 bases, in that order; junction bases with no gene match: 9. CDR3: CASSLQGPRVNYGYTF. The CDR3 DNA is TGTGCCAGCAGCTTACAGGGGCCACGAGTGAACTATGGCTACACCTTC.

CDR3 protein: CASSLPGQGYRETQYF. CDR3 coding DNA: TGTGCCAGCAGCTTGCCGGGACAGGGGTATCGAGAGACCCAGTACTTC. V and J are TRBV5-4 and TRBJ2-5, with 10 positions matching TRBD1. CDR3 length: 16 residues. The V segment lost 1 base and the J segment 4 bases; nucleotides outside the gene matches: 7. CDR1 SGHNT and CDR2 YYREEE come from the germline V gene (reference sequence). Full variable domain (missing parts from reference TRBV5-4 and TRBJ2-5): ETGVTQSPTHLIKTRGQQVTLRCSSQSGHNTVSWYQQALGQGPQFIFQYYREEENGRGNFPPRFSGLQFPNYSSELNVNALELDDSALYLCASSLPGQGYRETQYFGPGTRLLVL.